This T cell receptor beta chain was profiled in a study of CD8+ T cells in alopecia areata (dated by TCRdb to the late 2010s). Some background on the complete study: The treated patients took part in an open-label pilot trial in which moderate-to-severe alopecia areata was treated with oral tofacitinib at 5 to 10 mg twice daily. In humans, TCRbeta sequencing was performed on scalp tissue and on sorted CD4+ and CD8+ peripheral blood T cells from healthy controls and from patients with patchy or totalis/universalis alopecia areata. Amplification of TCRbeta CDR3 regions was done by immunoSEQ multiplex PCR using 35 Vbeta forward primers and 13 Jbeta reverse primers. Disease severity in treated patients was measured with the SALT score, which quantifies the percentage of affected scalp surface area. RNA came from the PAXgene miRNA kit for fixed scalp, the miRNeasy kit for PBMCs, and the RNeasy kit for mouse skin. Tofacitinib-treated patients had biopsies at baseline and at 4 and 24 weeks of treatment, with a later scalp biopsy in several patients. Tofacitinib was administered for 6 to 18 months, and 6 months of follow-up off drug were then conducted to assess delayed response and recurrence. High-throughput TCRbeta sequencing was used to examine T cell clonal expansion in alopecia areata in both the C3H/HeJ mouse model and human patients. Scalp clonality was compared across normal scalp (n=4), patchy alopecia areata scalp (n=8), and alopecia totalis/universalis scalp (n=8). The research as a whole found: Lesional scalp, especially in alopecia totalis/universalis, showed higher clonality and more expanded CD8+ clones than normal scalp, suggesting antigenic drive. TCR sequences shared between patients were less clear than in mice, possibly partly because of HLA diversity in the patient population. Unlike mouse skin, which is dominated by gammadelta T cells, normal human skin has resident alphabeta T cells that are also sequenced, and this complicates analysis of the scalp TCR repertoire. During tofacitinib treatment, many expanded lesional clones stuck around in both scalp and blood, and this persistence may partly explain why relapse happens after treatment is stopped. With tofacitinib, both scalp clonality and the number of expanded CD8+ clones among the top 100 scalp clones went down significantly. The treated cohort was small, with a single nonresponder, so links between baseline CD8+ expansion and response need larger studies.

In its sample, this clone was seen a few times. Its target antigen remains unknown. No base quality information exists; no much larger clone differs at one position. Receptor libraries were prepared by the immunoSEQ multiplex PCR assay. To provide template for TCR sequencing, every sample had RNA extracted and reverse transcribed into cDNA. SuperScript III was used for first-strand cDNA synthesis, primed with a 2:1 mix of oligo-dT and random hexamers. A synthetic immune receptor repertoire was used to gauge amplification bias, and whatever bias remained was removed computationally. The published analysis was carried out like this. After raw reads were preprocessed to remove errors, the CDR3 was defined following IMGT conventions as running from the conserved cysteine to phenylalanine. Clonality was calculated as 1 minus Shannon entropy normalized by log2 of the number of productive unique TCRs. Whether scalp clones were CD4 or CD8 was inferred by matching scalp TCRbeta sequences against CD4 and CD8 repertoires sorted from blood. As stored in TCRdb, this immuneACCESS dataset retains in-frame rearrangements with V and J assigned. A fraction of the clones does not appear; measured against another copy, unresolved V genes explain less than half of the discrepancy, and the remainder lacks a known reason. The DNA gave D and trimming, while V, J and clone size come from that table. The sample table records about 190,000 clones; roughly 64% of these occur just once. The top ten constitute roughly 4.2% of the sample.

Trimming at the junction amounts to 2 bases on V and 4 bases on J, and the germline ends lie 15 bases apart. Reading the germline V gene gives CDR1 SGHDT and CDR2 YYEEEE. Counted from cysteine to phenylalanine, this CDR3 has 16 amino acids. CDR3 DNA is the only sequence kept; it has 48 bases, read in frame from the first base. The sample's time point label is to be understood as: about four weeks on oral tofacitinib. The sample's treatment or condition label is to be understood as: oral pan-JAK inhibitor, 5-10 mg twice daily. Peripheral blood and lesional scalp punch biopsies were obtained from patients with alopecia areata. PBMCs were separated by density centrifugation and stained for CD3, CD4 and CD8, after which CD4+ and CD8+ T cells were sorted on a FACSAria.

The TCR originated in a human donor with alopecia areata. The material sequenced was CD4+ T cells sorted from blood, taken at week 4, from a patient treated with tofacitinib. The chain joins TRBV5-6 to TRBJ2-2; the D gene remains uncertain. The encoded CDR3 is CASSFSTLRLTGELFF. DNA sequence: TGTGCCAGCAGCTTCTCGACTCTAAGGCTCACCGGGGAGCTGTTTTTT.